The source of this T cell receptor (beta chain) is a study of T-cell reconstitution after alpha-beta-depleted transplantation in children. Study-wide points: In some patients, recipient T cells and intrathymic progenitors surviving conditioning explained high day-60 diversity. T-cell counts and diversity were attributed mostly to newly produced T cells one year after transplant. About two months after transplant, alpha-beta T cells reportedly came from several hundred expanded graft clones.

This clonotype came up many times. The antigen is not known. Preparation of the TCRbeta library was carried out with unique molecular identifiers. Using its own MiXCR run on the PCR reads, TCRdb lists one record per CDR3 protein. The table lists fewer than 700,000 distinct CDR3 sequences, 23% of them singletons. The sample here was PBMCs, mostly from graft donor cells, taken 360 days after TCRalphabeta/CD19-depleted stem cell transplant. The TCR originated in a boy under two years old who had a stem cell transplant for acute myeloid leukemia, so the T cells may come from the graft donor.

The CDR3 DNA follows: TGCAGTGCTCCAGGGGGCGGGGGCTACACAGATACGCAGTATTTT. Residues: CSAPGGGGYTDTQYF. This chain connects TRBV20-1 to TRBJ2-3, with D tentatively TRBD1 (8 bases). The length of the CDR3 is 15 residues. V lost 5 bases and J 2 bases, leaving 17 bases between the germline ends. The germline V gene has CDR1 DFQATT and CDR2 SNEGSKA (reference sequence).